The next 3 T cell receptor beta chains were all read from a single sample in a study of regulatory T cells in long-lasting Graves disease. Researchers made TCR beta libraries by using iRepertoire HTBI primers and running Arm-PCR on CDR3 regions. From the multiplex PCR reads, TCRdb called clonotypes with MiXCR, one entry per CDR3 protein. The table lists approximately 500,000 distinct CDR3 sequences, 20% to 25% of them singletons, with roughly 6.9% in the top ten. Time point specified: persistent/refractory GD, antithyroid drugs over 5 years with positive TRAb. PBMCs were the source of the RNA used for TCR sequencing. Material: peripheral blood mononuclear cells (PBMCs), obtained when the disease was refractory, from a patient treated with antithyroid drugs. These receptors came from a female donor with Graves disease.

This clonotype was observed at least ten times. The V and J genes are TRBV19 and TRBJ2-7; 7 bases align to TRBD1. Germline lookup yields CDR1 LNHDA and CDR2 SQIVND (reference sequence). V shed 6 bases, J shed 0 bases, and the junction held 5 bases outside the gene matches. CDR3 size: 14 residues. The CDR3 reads CASSPGTVSYEQYF. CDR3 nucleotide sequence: TGTGCCAGTAGCCCGGGGACAGTCTCCTACGAGCAGTACTTC.

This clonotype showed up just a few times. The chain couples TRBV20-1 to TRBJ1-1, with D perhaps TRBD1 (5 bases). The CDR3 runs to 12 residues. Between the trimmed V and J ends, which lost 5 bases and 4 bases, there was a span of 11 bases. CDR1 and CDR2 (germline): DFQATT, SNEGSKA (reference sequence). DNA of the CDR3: TGCAGTGCTGTCCAGGGCGCCACTGAAGCTTTCTTT. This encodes CSAVQGATEAFF.

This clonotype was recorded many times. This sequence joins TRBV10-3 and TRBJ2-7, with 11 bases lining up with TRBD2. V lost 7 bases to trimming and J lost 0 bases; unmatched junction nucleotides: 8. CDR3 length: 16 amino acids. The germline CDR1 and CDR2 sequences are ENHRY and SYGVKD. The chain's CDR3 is CAITPGLAESSYEQYF. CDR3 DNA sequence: TGTGCCATCACCCCGGGACTAGCGGAAAGCTCCTACGAGCAGTACTTC.